The 8 T cell receptor beta chains in this list originate from one sample, sequenced in a study of blood T cells in healthy people across ages. A J-beta primer mix and a sample-barcoded 5' primer were used in a second PCR of roughly 6 to 12 cycles. In TCRdb, the 5' RACE reads were re-called with MiXCR into one record per CDR3 protein. The sample records some 700,000 distinct CDR3 sequences, approximately 39% being singletons. Sequences were obtained from blood. The receptors here all came from a woman aged 60-75 years in good health.

This clonotype was detected once. V is TRBV5-1 and J is TRBJ2-7; TRBD2 might be the D (6 bases). The V and J ends lost 0 bases and 7 bases respectively, with 20 bases between them. Germline V CDR1 and CDR2: SGHRS, YFSETQ. There are 16 residues in the CDR3. CDR3 sequence: CASSLDGSGSYNEQYF. The DNA for the CDR3 is TGCGCCAGCAGCTTGGACGGGAGCGGCTCCTACAATGAGCAGTACTTC.

In this sample, this clonotype turned up once. This rearrangement joins TRBV9 to TRBJ1-3; possibly TRBD1 for D (6 bases). The germline V gene has CDR1 SGDLS and CDR2 YYNGEE. CDR3 length equals 16 residues. V was shortened by 0 bases and J by 0 bases, with 10 bases between the two germline ends. The CDR3 here is CASSVAADSSGNTIYF. The CDR3 region has the DNA TGTGCCAGCAGCGTAGCAGCGGACAGCTCTGGAAACACCATATATTTT. Looking up the rest from reference TRBV9 and TRBJ1-3 gives the full variable domain: DSGVTQTPKHLITATGQRVTLRCSPRSGDLSVYWYQQSLDQGLQFLIQYYNGEERAKGNILERFSAQQFPDLHSELNLSSLELGDSALYFCASSVAADSSGNTIYFGEGSWLTVV.

The chain uses TRBV6-1 and TRBJ1-1; no reliable D call. Germline V CDR1 and CDR2: MNHNS, SASEGT. CDR3 length: 10 residues. V shed 2 bases and J shed 13 bases, with 8 bases lying between them. The CDR3 region has the DNA TGTGCCAGCAGTGAATTTCTCAGTTTCTTT. This encodes CASSEFLSFF.

The CDR3 region is CASTPRGGYGYTF. The CDR3 DNA sequence: TGTGCCAGCACCCCGAGGGGTGGGTATGGCTACACCTTC. The chain has TRBV7-2 and TRBJ1-2; a weak D match, TRBD1 (5 bases). The length of the CDR3 is 13 residues. V was cut by 7 bases and J by 5 bases, with 14 bases left in between. Germline values: CDR1 SGHTA, CDR2 FQGNSA. The whole variable domain, remainder taken from reference TRBV7-2 and TRBJ1-2, is GAGVSQSPSNKVTEKGKDVELRCDPISGHTALYWYRQSLGQGLEFLIYFQGNSAPDKSGLPSDRFSAERTGGSVSTLTIQRTQQEDSAVYLCASTPRGGYGYTFGSGTRLTVV.

The chain employs TRBV6-2 or TRBV6-3 and TRBJ2-1, with 8 bases fitting TRBD1. Germline V CDR1 and CDR2: MNHEY, SVGEGT. The CDR3 is 13 residues long. V was clipped by 5 bases and J by 6 bases; unmatched bases: 3. DNA for the CDR3: TGTGCCAGCAGTGGACAGGGAAGCAATGAGCAGTTCTTC. It translates to CASSGQGSNEQFF.

This clonotype has just a few counts. V and J are TRBV27 and TRBJ1-5; 8 bases agree with TRBD1. Germline V CDR1 and CDR2: MNHEY, SMNVEV (reference sequence). CDR3 size: 15 residues. V lost 4 bases, J lost 2 bases, and 4 bases stayed unmatched. CDR3 bases: TGTGCCAGCAGTTCCCTGACAGGGGGCAATCAGCCCCAGCATTTT. This gives the protein CASSSLTGGNQPQHF.

The chain couples TRBV6-2 or TRBV6-3 to TRBJ2-7, with 10 nucleotides matching TRBD2. Looked up from germline, CDR1 is MNHEY and CDR2 is SVGEGT. The CDR3 is 17 residues long. Germline trimming cut 6 bases from V and 2 bases from J; bases unmatched to any gene: 13. The chain's CDR3 is CASRVQPPGLATYEQYF. CDR3 in DNA: TGTGCCAGCAGAGTGCAACCTCCGGGACTAGCGACCTACGAGCAGTACTTC.

The chain uses TRBV21-1 and TRBJ1-2; the D call of TRBD1 is as the table states it, not checked on the DNA. TRBV21-1 corresponds to a pseudogene. This CDR3 has 13 residues. CDR3 nucleotide sequence: TGTGCCAGCAGCAAGGGACAGGGTTATGGCTACACCTTC. It is translated as CASSKGQGYGYTF.